The sequence of this TCR beta chain was determined in a study of identifying expanded T cells in peripheral blood. Healthy donors had no documented immune events, such as infections, while sampled. Details on this clone: What it binds is unknown.

Trimming stripped 3 bases from V and 3 bases from J, with 15 bases between. CDR3 length: 15 residues. The V gene's germline CDR1 is MNHEY and CDR2 SMNVEV (reference sequence). The assay was immunoSEQ multiplex PCR, and TCRdb's table has in-frame clones only and misses some. This table has over 90,000 clones, approximately 88% appearing once. General observations from the study: Over around two and four weeks, about 15 and 19 clones changed, versus more than 1 between replicates.

Sequenced material: blood. V and J are TRBV27 and TRBJ2-7; possible D gene TRBD1, 6 bases. This receptor was identified in a person between 18 and 70 years old in good health. The CDR3 DNA follows: TGTGCCAGCAGTTTGGGGGCAAGATCGGTCTACGAGCAGTACTTC. Translation: CASSLGARSVYEQYF.